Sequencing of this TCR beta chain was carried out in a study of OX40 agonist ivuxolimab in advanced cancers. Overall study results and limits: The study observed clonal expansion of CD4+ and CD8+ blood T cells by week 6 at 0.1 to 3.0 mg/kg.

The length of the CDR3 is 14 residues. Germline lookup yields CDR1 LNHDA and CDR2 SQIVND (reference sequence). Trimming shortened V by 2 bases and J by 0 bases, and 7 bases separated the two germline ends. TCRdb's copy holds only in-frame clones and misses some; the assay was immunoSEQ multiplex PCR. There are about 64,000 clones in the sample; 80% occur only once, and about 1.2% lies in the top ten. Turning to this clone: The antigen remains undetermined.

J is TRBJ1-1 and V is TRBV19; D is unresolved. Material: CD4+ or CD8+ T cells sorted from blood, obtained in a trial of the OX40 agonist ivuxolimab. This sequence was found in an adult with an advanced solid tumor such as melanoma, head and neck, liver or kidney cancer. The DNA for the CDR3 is TGTGCCAGTAGTATACAGGTGATGAACACTGAAGCTTTCTTT. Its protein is CASSIQVMNTEAFF.